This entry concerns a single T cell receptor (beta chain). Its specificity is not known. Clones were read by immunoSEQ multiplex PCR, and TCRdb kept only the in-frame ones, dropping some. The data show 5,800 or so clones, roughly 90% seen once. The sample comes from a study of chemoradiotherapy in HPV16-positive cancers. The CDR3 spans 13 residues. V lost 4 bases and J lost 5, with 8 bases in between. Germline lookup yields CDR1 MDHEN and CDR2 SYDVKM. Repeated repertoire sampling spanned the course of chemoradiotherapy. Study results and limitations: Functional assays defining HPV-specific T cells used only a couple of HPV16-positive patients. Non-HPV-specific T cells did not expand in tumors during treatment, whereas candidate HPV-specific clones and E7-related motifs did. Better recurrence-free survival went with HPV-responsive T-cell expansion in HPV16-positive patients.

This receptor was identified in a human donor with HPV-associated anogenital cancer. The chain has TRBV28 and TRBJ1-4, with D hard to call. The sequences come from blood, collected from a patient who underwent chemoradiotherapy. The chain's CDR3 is CASSSYMNEKLFF. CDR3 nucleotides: TGTGCCAGCAGTTCTTACATGAATGAAAAACTGTTTTTT. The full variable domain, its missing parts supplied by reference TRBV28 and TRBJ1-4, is DVKVTQSSRYLVKRTGEKVFLECVQDMDHENMFWYRQDPGLGLRLIYFSYDVKMKEKGDIPEGYSVSREKKERFSLILESASTNQTSMYLCASSSYMNEKLFFGSGTQLSVL.